Sequencing of this T cell receptor beta chain was carried out in a study of shared clonotypes between healthy human individuals. The table came from immunoSEQ multiplex PCR; TCRdb's copy has only in-frame clones and leaves some out. The sample carries about 2.4 million clones, more than 90% recorded once. CDR1 and CDR2 from the germline V gene are SGHTA and FQGNSA. The CDR3 loop spans 15 amino acids. V was cut by 5 bases and J by 1 base, with 15 bases left in between. Adult donors, all healthy and HIV-negative, had no recent acute infections or vaccinations. The clonotype originates from a man younger than 35 in good health. This chain connects TRBV7-2 to TRBJ2-7; D remains ambiguous. The specimen sequenced was naive CD4+ T cells sorted from blood. Subset meaning: CD45RA+ positively selected. CDR3 region: CASSIGPSESYEQYF. The DNA of the CDR3 is TGTGCCAGCAGCATAGGCCCCTCGGAATCCTACGAGCAGTACTTC.